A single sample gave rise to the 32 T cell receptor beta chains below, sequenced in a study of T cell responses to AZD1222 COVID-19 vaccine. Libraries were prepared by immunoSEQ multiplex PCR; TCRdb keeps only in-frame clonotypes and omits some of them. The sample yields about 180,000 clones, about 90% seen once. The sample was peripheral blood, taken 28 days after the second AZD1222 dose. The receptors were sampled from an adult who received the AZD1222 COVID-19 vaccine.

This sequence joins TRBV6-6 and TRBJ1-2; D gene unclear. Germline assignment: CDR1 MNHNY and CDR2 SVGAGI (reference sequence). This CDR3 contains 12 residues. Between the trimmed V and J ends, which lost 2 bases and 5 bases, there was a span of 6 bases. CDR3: CASSYDMYGYTF. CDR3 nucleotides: TGTGCCAGCAGTTACGACATGTATGGCTACACCTTC.

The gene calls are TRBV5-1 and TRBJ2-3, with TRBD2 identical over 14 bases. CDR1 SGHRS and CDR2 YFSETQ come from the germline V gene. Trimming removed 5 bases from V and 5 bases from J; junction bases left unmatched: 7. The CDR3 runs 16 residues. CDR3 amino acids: CASSSGLAGAGDTQYF. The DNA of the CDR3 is TGCGCCAGCAGTTCGGGACTAGCGGGGGCCGGAGATACGCAGTATTTT.

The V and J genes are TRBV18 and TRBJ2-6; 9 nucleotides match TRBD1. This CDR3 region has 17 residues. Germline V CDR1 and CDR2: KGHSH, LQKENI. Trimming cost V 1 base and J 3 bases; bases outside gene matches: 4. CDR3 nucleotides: TGTGCCAGCTCACCACAACAGGGGGCGCATGGGGCCAACGTCCTGACTTTC. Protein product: CASSPQQGAHGANVLTF.

This CDR3 is CASSEGGANTEAFF. In DNA, the CDR3 is TGTGCCAGCAGTGAAGGGGGGGCGAACACTGAAGCTTTCTTT. V gene TRBV6-1 combines with J gene TRBJ1-1, with D tentatively TRBD1 (6 bases). The germline CDR1 and CDR2 sequences are MNHNS and SASEGT. This CDR3 comprises 14 residues. V lost 1 base to trimming and J lost 1 base, with 7 bases between them.

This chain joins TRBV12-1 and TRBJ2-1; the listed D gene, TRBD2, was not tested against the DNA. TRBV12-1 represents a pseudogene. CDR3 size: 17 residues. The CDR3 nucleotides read TGTGCCAGCAGCAACCGGACTAGCGGGGAGAGCTACAATGAGCAGTTCTTC. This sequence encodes CASSNRTSGESYNEQFF.

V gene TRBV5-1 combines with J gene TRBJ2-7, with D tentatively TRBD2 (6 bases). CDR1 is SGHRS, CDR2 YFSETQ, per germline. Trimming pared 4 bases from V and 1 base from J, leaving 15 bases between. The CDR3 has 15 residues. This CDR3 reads CASSPAEGSSYEQYF. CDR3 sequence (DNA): TGCGCCAGCAGCCCGGCGGAGGGTTCGTCCTACGAGCAGTACTTC. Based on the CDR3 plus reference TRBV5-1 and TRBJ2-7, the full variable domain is KAGVTQTPRYLIKTRGQQVTLSCSPISGHRSVSWYQQTPGQGLQFLFEYFSETQRNKGNFPGRFSGRQFSNSRSEMNVSTLELGDSALYLCASSPAEGSSYEQYFGPGTRLTVT.

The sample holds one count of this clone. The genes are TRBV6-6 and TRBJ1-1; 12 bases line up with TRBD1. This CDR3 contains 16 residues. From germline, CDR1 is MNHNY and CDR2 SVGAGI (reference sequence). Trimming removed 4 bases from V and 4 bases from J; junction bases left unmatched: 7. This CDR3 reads CASSSGTGGWGTEAFF. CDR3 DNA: TGTGCCAGCAGTTCAGGGACAGGGGGCTGGGGCACTGAAGCTTTCTTT.

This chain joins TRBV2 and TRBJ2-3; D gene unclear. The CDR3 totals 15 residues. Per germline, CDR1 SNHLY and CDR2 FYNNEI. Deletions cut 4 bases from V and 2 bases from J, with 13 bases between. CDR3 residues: CASSVSGGYTDTQYF. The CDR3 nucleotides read TGTGCCAGCAGTGTGTCGGGCGGATACACAGATACGCAGTATTTT.

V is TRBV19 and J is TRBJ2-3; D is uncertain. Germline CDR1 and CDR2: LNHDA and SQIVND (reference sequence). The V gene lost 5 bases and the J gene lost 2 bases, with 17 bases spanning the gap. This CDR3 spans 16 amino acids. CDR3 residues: CASSPPLGSPTDTQYF. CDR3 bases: TGTGCCAGTAGTCCGCCCCTAGGTTCCCCCACAGATACGCAGTATTTT.

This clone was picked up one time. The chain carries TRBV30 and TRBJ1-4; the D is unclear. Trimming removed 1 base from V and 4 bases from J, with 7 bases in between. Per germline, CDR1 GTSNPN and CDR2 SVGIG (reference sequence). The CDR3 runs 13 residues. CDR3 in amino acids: CAWSDGNNEKLFF. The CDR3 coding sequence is TGTGCCTGGAGTGACGGGAATAATGAAAAACTGTTTTTT.

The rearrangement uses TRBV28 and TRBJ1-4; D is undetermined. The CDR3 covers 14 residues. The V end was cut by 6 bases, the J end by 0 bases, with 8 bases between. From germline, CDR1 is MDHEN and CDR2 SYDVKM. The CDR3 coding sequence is TGTGCCAGCAGCCCGGTTGCAACTAATGAAAAACTGTTTTTT. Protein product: CASSPVATNEKLFF.

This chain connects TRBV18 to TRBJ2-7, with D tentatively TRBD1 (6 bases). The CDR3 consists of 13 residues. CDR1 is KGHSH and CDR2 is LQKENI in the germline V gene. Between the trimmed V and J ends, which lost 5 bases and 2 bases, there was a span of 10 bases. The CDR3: CASSSQGTYEQYF. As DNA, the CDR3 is TGTGCCAGCTCATCACAGGGAACCTACGAGCAGTACTTC.

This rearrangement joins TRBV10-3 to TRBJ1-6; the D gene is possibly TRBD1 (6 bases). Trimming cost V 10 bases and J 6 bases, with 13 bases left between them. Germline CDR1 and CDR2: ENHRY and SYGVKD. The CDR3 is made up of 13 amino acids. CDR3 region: CATKGDPNSPLHF. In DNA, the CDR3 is TGTGCCACCAAGGGGGACCCTAATTCACCCCTCCACTTT.

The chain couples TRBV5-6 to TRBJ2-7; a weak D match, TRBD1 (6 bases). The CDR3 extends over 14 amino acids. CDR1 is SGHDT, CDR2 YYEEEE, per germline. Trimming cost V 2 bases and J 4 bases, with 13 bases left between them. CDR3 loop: CASSLQGREYEQYF. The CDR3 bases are TGTGCCAGCAGCTTACAGGGTAGAGAGTACGAGCAGTACTTC.

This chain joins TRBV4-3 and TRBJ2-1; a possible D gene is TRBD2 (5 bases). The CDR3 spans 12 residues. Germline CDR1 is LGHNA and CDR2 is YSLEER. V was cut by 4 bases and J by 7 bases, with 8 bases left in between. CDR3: CASSLSGNEQFF. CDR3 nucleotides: TGCGCCAGCAGCCTCTCGGGGAATGAGCAGTTCTTC.

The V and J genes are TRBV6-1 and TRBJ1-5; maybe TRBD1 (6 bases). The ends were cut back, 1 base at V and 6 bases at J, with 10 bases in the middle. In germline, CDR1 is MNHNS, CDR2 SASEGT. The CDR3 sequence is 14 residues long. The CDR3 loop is CASSEGAGAQPQHF. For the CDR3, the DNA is TGTGCCAGCAGTGAAGGGGCAGGGGCTCAGCCCCAGCATTTT.

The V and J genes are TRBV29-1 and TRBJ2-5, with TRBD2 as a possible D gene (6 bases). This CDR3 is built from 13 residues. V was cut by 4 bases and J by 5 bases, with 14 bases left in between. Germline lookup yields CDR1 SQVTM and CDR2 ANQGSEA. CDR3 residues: CSVVGGVIETQYF. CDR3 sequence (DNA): TGCAGCGTTGTAGGAGGGGTTATTGAGACCCAGTACTTC.

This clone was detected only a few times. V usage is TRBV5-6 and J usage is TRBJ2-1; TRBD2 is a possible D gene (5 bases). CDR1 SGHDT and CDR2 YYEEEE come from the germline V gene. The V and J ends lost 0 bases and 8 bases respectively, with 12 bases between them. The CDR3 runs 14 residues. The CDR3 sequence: CASSLVLAIHEQFF. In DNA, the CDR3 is TGTGCCAGCAGCTTGGTTCTAGCTATACATGAGCAGTTCTTC.

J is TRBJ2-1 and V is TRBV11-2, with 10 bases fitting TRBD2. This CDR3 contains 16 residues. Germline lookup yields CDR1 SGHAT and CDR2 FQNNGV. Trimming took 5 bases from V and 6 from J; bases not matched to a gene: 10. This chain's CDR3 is CASSPIAGGPGNEQFF. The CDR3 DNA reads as TGTGCCAGCAGCCCAATAGCGGGGGGACCAGGCAATGAGCAGTTCTTC.

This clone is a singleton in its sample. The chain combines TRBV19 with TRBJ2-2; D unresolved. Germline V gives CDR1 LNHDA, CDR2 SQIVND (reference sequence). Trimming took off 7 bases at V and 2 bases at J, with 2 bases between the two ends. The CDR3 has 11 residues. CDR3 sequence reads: CASTNTGELFF. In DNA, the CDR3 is TGTGCCAGTACAAACACCGGGGAGCTGTTTTTT. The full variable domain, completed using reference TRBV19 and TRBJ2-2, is DGGITQSPKYLFRKEGQNVTLSCEQNLNHDAMYWYRQDPGQGLRLIYYSQIVNDFQKGDIAEGYSVSREKKESFPLTVTSAQKNPTAFYLCASTNTGELFFGEGSRLTVL.

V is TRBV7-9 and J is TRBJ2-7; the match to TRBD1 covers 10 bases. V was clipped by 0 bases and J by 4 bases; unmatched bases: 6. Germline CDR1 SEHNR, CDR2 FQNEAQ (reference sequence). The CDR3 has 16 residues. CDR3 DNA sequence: TGTGCCAGCAGCTTAGCCGGGGGACAGGGGATTTACGAGCAGTACTTC. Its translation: CASSLAGGQGIYEQYF. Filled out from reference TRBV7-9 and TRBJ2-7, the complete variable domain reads DTGVSQNPRHKITKRGQNVTFRCDPISEHNRLYWYRQTLGQGPEFLTYFQNEAQLEKSRLLSDRFSAERPKGSFSTLEIQRTEQGDSAMYLCASSLAGGQGIYEQYFGPGTRLTVT.

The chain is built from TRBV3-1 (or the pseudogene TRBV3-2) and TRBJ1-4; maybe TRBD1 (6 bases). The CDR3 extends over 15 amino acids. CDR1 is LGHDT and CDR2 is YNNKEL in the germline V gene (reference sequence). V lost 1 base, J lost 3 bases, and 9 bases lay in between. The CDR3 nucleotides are TGTGCCAGCAGCCAAGCTACAGGGCCTAATGAAAAACTGTTTTTT. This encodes CASSQATGPNEKLFF.

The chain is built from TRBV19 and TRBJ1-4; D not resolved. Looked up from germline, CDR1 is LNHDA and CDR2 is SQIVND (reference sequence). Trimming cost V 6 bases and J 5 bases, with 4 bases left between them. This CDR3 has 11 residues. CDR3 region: CASSLNEKLFF. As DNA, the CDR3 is TGTGCCAGTAGCCTAAATGAAAAACTGTTTTTT.

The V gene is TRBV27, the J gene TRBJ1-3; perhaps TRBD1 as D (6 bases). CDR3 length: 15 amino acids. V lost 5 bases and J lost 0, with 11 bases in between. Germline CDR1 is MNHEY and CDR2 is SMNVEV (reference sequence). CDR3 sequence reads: CASSRDIYSGNTIYF. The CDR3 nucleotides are TGTGCCAGCAGTCGGGACATCTACTCTGGAAACACCATATATTTT.

CDR3 coding DNA: TGTGCCAGCAGCTTATATCGGAGGACAGGGGAGGTCGGAGAGACCCAGTACTTC. This translates into CASSLYRRTGEVGETQYF. This rearrangement joins TRBV7-2 to TRBJ2-5; 9 nucleotides agree with TRBD1. The ends lost 2 bases at V and 4 bases at J; junction bases unmatched: 14. The length of the CDR3 is 18 residues. The germline V gene encodes CDR1 SGHTA and CDR2 FQGNSA.

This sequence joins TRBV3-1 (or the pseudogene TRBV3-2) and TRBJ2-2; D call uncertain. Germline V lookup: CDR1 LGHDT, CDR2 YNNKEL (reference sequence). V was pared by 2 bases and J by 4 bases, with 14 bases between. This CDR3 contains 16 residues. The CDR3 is CASSQNSDPTTGELFF. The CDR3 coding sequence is TGTGCCAGCAGCCAAAATTCGGACCCTACCACCGGGGAGCTGTTTTTT.

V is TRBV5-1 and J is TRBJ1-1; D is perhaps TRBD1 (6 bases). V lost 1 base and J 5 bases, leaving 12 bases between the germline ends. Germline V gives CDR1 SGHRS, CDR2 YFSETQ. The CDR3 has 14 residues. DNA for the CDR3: TGCGCCAGCAGCTTGATCCAGGGGAGGACTGAAGCTTTCTTT. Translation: CASSLIQGRTEAFF.

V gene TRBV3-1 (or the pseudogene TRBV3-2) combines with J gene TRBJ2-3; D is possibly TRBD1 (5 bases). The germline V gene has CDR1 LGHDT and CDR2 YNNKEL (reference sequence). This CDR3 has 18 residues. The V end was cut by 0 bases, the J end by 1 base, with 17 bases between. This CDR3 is CASSQDARQHRGTDTQYF. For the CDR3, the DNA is TGTGCCAGCAGCCAAGATGCGAGACAGCACCGAGGCACAGATACGCAGTATTTT.

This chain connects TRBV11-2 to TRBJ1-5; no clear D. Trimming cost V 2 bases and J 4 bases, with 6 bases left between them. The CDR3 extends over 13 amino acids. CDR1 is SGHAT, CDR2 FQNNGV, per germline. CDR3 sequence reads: CASSLNLNQPQHF. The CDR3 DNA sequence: TGTGCCAGCAGCTTAAACTTAAATCAGCCCCAGCATTTT.

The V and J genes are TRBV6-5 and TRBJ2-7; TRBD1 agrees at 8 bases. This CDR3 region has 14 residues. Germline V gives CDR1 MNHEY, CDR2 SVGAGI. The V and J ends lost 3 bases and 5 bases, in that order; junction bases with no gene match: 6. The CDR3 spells CASSYRQGPHEQYF. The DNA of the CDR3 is TGTGCCAGCAGTTATCGACAGGGGCCCCACGAGCAGTACTTC.

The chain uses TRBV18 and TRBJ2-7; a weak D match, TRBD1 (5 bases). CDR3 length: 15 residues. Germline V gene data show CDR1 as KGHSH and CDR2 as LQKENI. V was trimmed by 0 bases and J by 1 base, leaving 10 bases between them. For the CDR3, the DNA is TGTGCCAGCTCACCACCAGGGGTTGATTCCTACGAGCAGTACTTC. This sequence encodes CASSPPGVDSYEQYF.

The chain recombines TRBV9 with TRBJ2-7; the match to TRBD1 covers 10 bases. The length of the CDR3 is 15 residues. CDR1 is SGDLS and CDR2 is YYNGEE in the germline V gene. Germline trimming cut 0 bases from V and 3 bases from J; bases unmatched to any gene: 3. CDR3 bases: TGTGCCAGCAGCGTAGGGACAGGGGGGGGCTACGAGCAGTACTTC. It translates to CASSVGTGGGYEQYF.